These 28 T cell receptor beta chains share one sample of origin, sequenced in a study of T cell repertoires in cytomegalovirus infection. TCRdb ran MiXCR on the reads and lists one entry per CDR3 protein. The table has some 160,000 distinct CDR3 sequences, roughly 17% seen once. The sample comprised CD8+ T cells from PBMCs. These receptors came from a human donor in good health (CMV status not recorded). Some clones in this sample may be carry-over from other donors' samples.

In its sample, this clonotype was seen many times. Here the CDR3 reads CASSTSGRFYNEQFF. The DNA of the CDR3 is TGTGCCAGCAGCACTAGCGGGAGGTTCTACAATGAGCAGTTCTTC. The chain links TRBV11-3 to TRBJ2-1; 12 nucleotides agree with TRBD2. The junction had 2 bases not matched to a gene; V was cut back by 5 bases and J by 3 bases. The CDR3 loop spans 15 amino acids. Germline assignment: CDR1 SGHNT and CDR2 YENEEA.

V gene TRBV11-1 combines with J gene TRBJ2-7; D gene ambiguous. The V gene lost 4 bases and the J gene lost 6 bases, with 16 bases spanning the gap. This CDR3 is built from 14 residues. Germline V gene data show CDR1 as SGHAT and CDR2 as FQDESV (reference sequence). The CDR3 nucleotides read TGTGCCAGCAGCTCTACTCCGATGGCCCTCGAGCAGTACTTC. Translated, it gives CASSSTPMALEQYF.

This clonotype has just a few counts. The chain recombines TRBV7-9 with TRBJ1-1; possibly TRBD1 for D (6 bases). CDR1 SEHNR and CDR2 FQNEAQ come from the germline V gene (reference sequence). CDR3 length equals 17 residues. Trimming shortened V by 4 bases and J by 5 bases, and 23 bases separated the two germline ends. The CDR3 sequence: CASSWPLINGGQTEAFF. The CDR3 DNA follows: TGTGCCAGCAGCTGGCCGCTTATTAACGGGGGGCAAACTGAAGCTTTCTTT.

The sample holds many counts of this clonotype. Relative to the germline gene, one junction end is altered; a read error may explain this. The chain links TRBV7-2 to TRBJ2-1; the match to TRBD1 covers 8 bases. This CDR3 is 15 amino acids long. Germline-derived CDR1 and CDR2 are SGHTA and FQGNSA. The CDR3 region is CASTRDRSLYNERFF. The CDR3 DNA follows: TGTGCCAGCACACGGGACAGGAGCCTCTACAATGAGCGGTTCTTC.

DNA for the CDR3: TGCAGTGCTAGGGGGTTAGGGACAAAAAAAAGCACAGATACGCAGTATTTT. Its protein is CSARGLGTKKSTDTQYF. The rearrangement links TRBV20-1 to TRBJ2-3; weak D call: TRBD1 (6 bases). The germline V gene has CDR1 DFQATT and CDR2 SNEGSKA (reference sequence). The CDR3 consists of 17 residues. V was shortened by 3 bases and J by 0 bases, with 19 bases between the two germline ends.

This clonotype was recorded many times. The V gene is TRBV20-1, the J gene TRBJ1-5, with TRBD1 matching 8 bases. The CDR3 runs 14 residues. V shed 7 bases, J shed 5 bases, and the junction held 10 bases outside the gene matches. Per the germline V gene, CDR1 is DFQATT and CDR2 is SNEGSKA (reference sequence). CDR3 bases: TGCAGTGTCCCGGACAGGGTGGTCGATCAGCCCCAGCATTTT. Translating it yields CSVPDRVVDQPQHF.

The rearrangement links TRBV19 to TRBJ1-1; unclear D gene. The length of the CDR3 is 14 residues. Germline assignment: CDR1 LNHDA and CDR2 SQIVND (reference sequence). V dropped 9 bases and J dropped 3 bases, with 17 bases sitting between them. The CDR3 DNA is TGTGCCAGCTCCAACCTCTTCTCGGACACTGAAGCTTTCTTT. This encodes CASSNLFSDTEAFF.

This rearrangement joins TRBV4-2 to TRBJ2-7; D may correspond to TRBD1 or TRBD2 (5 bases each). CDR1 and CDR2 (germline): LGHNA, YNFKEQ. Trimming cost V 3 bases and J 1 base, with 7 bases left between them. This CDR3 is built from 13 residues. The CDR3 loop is CASSQGTSYEQYF. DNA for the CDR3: TGTGCCAGCAGCCAGGGGACGTCCTACGAGCAGTACTTC.

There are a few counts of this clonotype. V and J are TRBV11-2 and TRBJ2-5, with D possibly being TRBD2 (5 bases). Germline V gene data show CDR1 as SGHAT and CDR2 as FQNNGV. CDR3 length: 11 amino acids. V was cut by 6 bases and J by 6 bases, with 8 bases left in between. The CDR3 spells CASSLGKTQYF. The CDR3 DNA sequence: TGTGCCAGCAGTCTCGGGAAGACCCAGTACTTC.

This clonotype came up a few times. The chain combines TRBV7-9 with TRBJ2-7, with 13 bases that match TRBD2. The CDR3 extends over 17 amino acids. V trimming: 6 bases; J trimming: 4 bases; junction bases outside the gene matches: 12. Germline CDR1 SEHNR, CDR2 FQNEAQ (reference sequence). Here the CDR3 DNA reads TGTGCCAGCAGTCTAGTCCTCGGGACTAGCGGGATGTACGAGCAGTACTTC. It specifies CASSLVLGTSGMYEQYF.

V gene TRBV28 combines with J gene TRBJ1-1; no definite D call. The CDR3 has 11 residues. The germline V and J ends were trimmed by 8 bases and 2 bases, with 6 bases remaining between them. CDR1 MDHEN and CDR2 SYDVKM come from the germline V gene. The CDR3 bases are TGTGCCAGCTCGGAAAACACTGAAGCTTTCTTT. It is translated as CASSENTEAFF.

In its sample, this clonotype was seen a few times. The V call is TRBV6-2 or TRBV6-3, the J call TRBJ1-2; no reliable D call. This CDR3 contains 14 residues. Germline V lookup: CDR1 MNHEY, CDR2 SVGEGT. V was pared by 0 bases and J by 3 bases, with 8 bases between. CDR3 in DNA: TGTGCCAGCAGTTACTCCGGTTGGGACTATGGCTACACCTTC. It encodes CASSYSGWDYGYTF.

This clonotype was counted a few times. As DNA, the CDR3 is TGTGCCAGCAGCAGCCGGGACCCGGCCGAACCCCAGTACTTC. Amino acids: CASSSRDPAEPQYF. The chain carries TRBV7-2 and TRBJ2-5; possibly TRBD1 or TRBD2 for D (5 bases each). The length of the CDR3 is 14 residues. The V gene's germline CDR1 is SGHTA and CDR2 FQGNSA. Trimming removed 5 bases at V and 9 bases at J, with 19 bases between. The full variable domain, completed using reference TRBV7-2 and TRBJ2-5, is GAGVSQSPSNKVTEKGKDVELRCDPISGHTALYWYRQSLGQGLEFLIYFQGNSAPDKSGLPSDRFSAERTGGSVSTLTIQRTQQEDSAVYLCASSSRDPAEPQYFGPGTRLLVL.

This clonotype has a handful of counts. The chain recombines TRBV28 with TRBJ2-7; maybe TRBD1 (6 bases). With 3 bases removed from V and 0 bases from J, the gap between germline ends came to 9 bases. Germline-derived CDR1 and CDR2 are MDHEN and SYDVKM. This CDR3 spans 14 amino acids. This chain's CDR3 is CASSFGQYSYEQYF. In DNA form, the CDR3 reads TGTGCCAGCAGTTTTGGACAGTACTCCTACGAGCAGTACTTC.

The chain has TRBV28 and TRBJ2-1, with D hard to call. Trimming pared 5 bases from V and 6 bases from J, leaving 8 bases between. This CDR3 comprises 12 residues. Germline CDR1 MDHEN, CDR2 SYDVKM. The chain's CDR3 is CASSLYRNEQFF. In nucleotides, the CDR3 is TGTGCCAGCAGTCTTTATCGCAATGAGCAGTTCTTC.

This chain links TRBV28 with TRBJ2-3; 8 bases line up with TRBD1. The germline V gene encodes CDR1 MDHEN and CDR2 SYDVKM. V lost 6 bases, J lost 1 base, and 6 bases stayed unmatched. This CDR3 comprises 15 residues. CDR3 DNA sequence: TGTGCCAGCAGATCCGGACAGGGTGGCACAGATACGCAGTATTTT. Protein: CASRSGQGGTDTQYF.

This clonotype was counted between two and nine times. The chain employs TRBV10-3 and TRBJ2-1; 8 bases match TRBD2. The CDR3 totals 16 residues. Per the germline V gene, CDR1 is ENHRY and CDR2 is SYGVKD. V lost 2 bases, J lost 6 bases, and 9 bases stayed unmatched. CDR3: CAISEPRAGGFNEQFF. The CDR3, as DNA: TGTGCCATCAGTGAGCCTCGGGCGGGAGGATTCAATGAGCAGTTCTTC.

The CDR3 nucleotides read TGTGCCATCAGCGACAGCGTCGACGAGCAGTACTTC. Amino acid sequence: CAISDSVDEQYF. The V call is TRBV10-3, the J call TRBJ2-7; the D gene is possibly TRBD1 (5 bases). The CDR3 runs to 12 residues. Germline values: CDR1 ENHRY, CDR2 SYGVKD. The V gene lost 6 bases and the J gene lost 5 bases, with 11 bases spanning the gap.

The CDR3 DNA sequence: TGCAGCGTTCAAACTTACGGGGGGGACAGGGGAATCACTGAAGCTTTCTTT. Translation gives CSVQTYGGDRGITEAFF. This rearrangement joins TRBV29-1 to TRBJ1-1, with 10 nucleotides matching TRBD1. The CDR3 extends over 17 amino acids. Per germline, CDR1 SQVTM and CDR2 ANQGSEA. V shed 5 bases, J shed 4 bases, and the junction held 16 bases outside the gene matches.

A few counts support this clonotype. CDR3 in DNA: TGCGCCAGCAGCCAATCACGTCAACGGGTGGATGGCTACACCTTC. Its protein product is CASSQSRQRVDGYTF. V usage is TRBV4-3 and J usage is TRBJ1-2; D not certain. This CDR3 has 15 residues. Germline V lookup: CDR1 LGHNA, CDR2 YSLEER. V dropped 2 bases and J dropped 6 bases, with 16 bases sitting between them.

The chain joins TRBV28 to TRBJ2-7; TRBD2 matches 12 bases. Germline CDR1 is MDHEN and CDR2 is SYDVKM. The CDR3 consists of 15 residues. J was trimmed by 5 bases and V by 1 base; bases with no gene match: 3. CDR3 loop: CASSLSTSGSHEQYF. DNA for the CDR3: TGTGCCAGCAGTTTATCGACTAGCGGGAGCCACGAGCAGTACTTC. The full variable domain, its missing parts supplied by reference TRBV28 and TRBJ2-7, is DVKVTQSSRYLVKRTGEKVFLECVQDMDHENMFWYRQDPGLGLRLIYFSYDVKMKEKGDIPEGYSVSREKKERFSLILESASTNQTSMYLCASSLSTSGSHEQYFGPGTRLTVT.

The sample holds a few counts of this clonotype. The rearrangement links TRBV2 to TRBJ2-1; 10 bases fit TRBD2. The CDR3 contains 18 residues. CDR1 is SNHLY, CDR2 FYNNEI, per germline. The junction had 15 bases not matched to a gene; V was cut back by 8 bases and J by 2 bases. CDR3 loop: CASYKREGRSGPYNEQFF. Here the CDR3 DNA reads TGTGCCAGCTATAAGCGGGAGGGCCGTTCGGGCCCCTACAATGAGCAGTTCTTC.

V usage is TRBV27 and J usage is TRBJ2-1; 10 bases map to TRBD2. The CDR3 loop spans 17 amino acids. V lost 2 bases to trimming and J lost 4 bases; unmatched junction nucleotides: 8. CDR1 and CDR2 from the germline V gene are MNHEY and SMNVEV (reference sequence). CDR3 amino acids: CASSLTGLAEVYNEQFF. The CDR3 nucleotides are TGTGCCAGCAGTTTAACCGGACTAGCGGAAGTTTACAATGAGCAGTTCTTC.

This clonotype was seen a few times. The CDR3 sequence is CASGLHRTDTQYF. DNA of the CDR3: TGTGCTAGTGGTTTACACCGCACAGATACGCAGTATTTT. This sequence joins TRBV12-5 and TRBJ2-3, with D unclear. CDR3 size: 13 residues. Germline V gene lookup returns CDR1 LGHNT and CDR2 FRNRAP. V shed 3 bases and J shed 1 base, with 5 bases lying between them.

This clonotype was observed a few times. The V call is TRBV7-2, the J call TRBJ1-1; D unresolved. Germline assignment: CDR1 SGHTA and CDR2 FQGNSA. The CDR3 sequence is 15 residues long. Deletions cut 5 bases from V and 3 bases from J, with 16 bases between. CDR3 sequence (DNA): TGTGCCAGCAGCCAAGACGGGCGCTCTGACACTGAAGCTTTCTTT. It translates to CASSQDGRSDTEAFF.

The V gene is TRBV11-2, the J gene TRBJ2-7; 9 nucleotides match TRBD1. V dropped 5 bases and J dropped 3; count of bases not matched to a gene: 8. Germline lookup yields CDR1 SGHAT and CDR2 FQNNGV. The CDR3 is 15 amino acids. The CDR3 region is CASSPPGQGIYEQYF. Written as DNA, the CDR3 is TGTGCCAGCAGCCCTCCGGGACAGGGTATCTACGAGCAGTACTTC. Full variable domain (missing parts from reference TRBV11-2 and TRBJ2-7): EAGVAQSPRYKIIEKRQSVAFWCNPISGHATLYWYQQILGQGPKLLIQFQNNGVVDDSQLPKDRFSAERLKGVDSTLKIQPAKLEDSAVYLCASSPPGQGIYEQYFGPGTRLTVT.

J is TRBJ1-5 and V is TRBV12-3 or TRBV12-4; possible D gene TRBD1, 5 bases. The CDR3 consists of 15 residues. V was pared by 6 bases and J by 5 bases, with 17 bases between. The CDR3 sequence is CASSPGRGGDQPQHF. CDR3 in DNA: TGTGCCAGCAGCCCCGGGAGGGGAGGCGATCAGCCCCAGCATTTT.

This CDR3 is CASSYSVSARAYEQYF. DNA for the CDR3: TGTGCCAGCAGTTACTCAGTATCGGCCAGGGCCTACGAGCAGTACTTC. The chain is built from TRBV6-2 or TRBV6-3 and TRBJ2-7, with TRBD1 as a possible D gene (5 bases). V lost 0 bases and J lost 2, with 14 bases in between. Per the germline V gene, CDR1 is MNHEY and CDR2 is SVGEGT. The CDR3 covers 16 residues.